The source of this T cell receptor beta chain is a study of OX40 agonist ivuxolimab in advanced cancers. Study details: An agonistic human IgG2 monoclonal antibody against OX40 (CD134) was given.

Germline V gives CDR1 SGHTA, CDR2 FQGNSA. J gave up 2 bases and V 0 bases, and 4 bases lay outside the gene matches. The CDR3 spans 15 residues. Generated by immunoSEQ multiplex PCR, the TCRdb table keeps only in-frame clones and is missing some. Of 90,000 to 100,000 clones listed, 90% are singletons. In regard to this clone: Antigen specificity is unknown.

Study-wide findings and caveats: The 0.1-3.0 mg/kg partial responders had among the lowest clonal expansion.

Sample: CD4+ or CD8+ T cells sorted from blood, taken in a trial of the OX40 agonist ivuxolimab. The J gene is TRBJ2-7, the V gene TRBV7-2, with 7 nucleotides matching TRBD1. The sequence came from an adult with an advanced solid tumor such as melanoma, head and neck, liver or kidney cancer. CDR3 bases: TGTGCCAGCAGCTTAGCCCGGGACAGAACCTACGAGCAGTACTTC. Its protein is CASSLARDRTYEQYF.